This T cell receptor (beta chain) was identified in a study of CD8 T cells in Susac syndrome. As for the study in general: Intravenous immunoglobulin alone or corticosteroids were being given to patients with Susac syndrome at blood draw, unless they were therapy-naive.

This CDR3 region has 12 residues. The V end was cut by 6 bases, the J end by 0 bases, with 6 bases between. Germline assignment: CDR1 DFQATT and CDR2 SNEGSKA (reference sequence). Only one count was recorded for this clonotype. An amount of RNA that ranged from about 0.45 to 1 ug was reverse transcribed with random hexamers. The amplification used immunoSEQ multiplex PCR on TCR beta CDR3; it spanned 54 Vbeta and 13 Jbeta. MiXCR was run by TCRdb on the immunoSEQ multiplex PCR reads, yielding one entry per CDR3 protein. The sample shows 200,000 to 250,000 distinct CDR3 sequences, about 94% of them seen only once.

The source of this sequence is a human donor with Susac syndrome. This chain links TRBV20-1 with TRBJ2-1; D gene uncertain. Sequencing input: CD4+ T cells from PBMCs. The CDR3 coding sequence is TGCAGTGCCCCGGACTCCTACAATGAGCAGTTCTTC. Encoded protein: CSAPDSYNEQFF.